This T cell receptor beta chain was obtained from a study of blood T cell repertoires in COVID-19 (dated by TCRdb to between 2020 and 2021). In terms of the full investigation: Samples covering the acute and convalescent phases of COVID-19 were provided by collaborators in the United States, Italy and Spain. The repertoires were released in a freely available public database meant as a resource for research on the immune response to SARS-CoV-2. Nearly every sample came with metadata listing a de-identified subject ID, COVID-19 status, age in years and sex. The material from the prospective study consisted of cDNA or gDNA derived from T cells, B-cell-depleted T cells, or PBMCs. Deeply sampled blood TCRbeta repertoires from subjects exposed to, actively infected with, or recovered from COVID-19 were included in the dataset. Samples came from the ongoing ImmuneRACE study (first 160 participants) plus 1,254 subjects from 6 global collaborators. HLA class I and class II types, where available, came from metadata supplied by the sample provider rather than from assay-based typing.

TCRbeta CDR3 regions were amplified from genomic DNA by means of the immunoSEQ Assay, a bias-controlled multiplex PCR. In the authors' own workflow: The number of nucleated cells in each sample was estimated by amplification of reference gene primers within the assay. To quantify the absolute abundance of each unique TCRbeta CDR3 rearrangement, sequence reads were collapsed and filtered. Productive Simpson clonality was computed per sample as the square root of Simpson's diversity index over productive rearrangements. The table was pulled from immuneACCESS by TCRdb, which kept in-frame rearrangements only. Such tables lose some clones; where checked, under half of the loss comes from unresolved V genes, and the rest has no known cause. V and J calls plus clone size are reproduced from that table; the DNA served to infer D and trimming. The sample table holds fewer than 250,000 clones, of which about nine tenths were seen once. Of the sample, 0.6% to 0.9% falls within the top ten clones.

The CDR3 contains 13 residues, cysteine and phenylalanine counted. Just the 39-base CDR3 DNA is kept, in frame starting at base 1. Cut back by 3 bases and 5 bases, the V and J ends lie 8 bases apart. Via the germline V gene, CDR1 is SGHTA and CDR2 FQGNSA. As to this clone: No antigen is known for it. No base qualities exist here, and no much larger clone lies one base off it.

Whole blood was collected in K2EDTA tubes by collaborating institutions according to the institutions' own protocols. For TCRbeta analysis, collaborators shipped samples in one of three forms: frozen whole blood, isolated PBMCs, or DNA extracted from either of those sample types. General study outcomes and caveats: Clinical and demographic metadata were provided uncurated, with the amount varying by source and participant.

The sequenced sample consisted of peripheral blood. The sequence derives from a woman between 65 and 79 years old with acute or convalescent COVID-19. This chain is built from TRBV7-2 and TRBJ1-5; no D gene call is confident. The CDR3 amino acid sequence is: CASSFLRDQPQHF. Here is the DNA: TGTGCCAGCAGCTTCTTACGGGATCAGCCCCAGCATTTT.